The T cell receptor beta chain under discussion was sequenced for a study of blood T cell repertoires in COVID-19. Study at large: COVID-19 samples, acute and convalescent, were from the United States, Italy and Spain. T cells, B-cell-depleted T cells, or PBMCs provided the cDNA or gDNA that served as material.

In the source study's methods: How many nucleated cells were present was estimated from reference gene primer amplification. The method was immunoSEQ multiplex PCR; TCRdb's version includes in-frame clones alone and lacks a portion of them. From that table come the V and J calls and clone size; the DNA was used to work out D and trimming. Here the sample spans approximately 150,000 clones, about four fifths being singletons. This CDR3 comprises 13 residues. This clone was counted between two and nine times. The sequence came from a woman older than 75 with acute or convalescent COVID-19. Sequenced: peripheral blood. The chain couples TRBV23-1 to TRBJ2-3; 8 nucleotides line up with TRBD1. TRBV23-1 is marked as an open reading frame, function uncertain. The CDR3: CGRTGKGIDTQYF. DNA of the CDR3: TGCGGCCGGACAGGGAAAGGAATAGATACGCAGTATTTT.